Only a few counts were recorded for the clone carrying this T cell receptor beta chain. A much larger clone sits a single nucleotide away, making a read error possible. These data belong to a study of blood T cells in healthy people across ages. The use of a sample-barcoded 5' primer and a J-beta primer mix characterized a second PCR of about 6 to 11 cycles. A single record per CDR3 protein comes from TCRdb applying MiXCR to the 5' RACE reads. The repertoire has over 950,000 distinct CDR3 sequences, under 40% of them found once; the top ten carry under 15%. The sample was blood. The sequence came from a man younger than 35 in good health.

The CDR3 loop reads CASRYEDSPLHF. Written as DNA, the CDR3 is TGTGCCAGCAGATACGAGGATTCACCCCTCCACTTT. The genes are TRBV28 and TRBJ1-6, with D unresolved. In germline, CDR1 is MDHEN, CDR2 SYDVKM. This CDR3 comprises 12 residues. V was pared by 6 bases and J by 8 bases, with 8 bases between.